Following are 17 T cell receptor beta chains from one sample sequenced in a study of blood T cell repertoires in COVID-19 (dated by TCRdb to about 2020). Library generation was performed with the immunoSEQ multiplex PCR assay. This is the immuneACCESS table as TCRdb keeps it, with only in-frame sequences that have V and J called. A part of the clones is gone; compared with another copy, unresolved V genes explain less than half, and the rest is unexplained. The sample contains roughly 150,000 clones, about 88% of them found a single time. Of the sample, 5.4% is held by the ten largest clones. The material sequenced was peripheral blood. The receptors were sampled from a woman in her fifties or sixties with COVID-19, enrolled during active disease.

The chain joins TRBV5-6 to TRBJ2-4; TRBD1 matches at 7 bases. The CDR3 runs 14 residues. The V gene's germline CDR1 is SGHDT and CDR2 YYEEEE. After removal of 3 bases from V and 6 bases from J, the junction contained 6 bases not matched to a gene. The CDR3 spells CASSWGTEGNIQYF. In DNA form, the CDR3 reads TGTGCCAGCAGCTGGGGGACAGAGGGAAACATTCAGTACTTC.

This sequence joins TRBV3-1 (or the pseudogene TRBV3-2) and TRBJ1-5; D remains unclear. V lost 3 bases, J lost 1 base, and 7 bases lay in between. Germline V gene sequence: CDR1 LGHDT, CDR2 YNNKEL (reference sequence). CDR3 size: 14 residues. The CDR3 reads CASSQGESNQPQHF. CDR3 coding DNA: TGTGCCAGCAGCCAGGGAGAAAGCAATCAGCCCCAGCATTTT.

This chain's CDR3 is CASSEHRESYEQYF. DNA of the CDR3: TGCGCCAGCAGCGAACACAGGGAGTCCTACGAGCAGTACTTC. The chain carries TRBV5-1 and TRBJ2-7; D possibly corresponds to TRBD1 (6 bases). Germline CDR1 and CDR2: SGHRS and YFSETQ. The CDR3 spans 14 residues. The V end was cut by 4 bases, the J end by 1 base, with 12 bases between.

The chain combines TRBV11-2 with TRBJ1-1; no clear D. Germline loops: CDR1 SGHAT, CDR2 FQNNGV. The CDR3 length is 15 residues. The germline V and J ends were trimmed by 5 bases and 0 bases, with 13 bases remaining between them. CDR3 protein: CASSPSLTMNTEAFF. The CDR3 nucleotides are TGTGCCAGCAGCCCATCACTTACTATGAACACTGAAGCTTTCTTT.

CDR3 sequence reads: CAWSLTGAQWEQYF. Written as DNA, the CDR3 is TGTGCCTGGAGTTTGACAGGGGCCCAATGGGAGCAGTACTTC. The chain combines TRBV30 with TRBJ2-7; 8 nucleotides match TRBD1. The CDR3 extends over 14 amino acids. J gave up 7 bases and V 2 bases, and 10 bases lay outside the gene matches. Germline CDR1 and CDR2: GTSNPN and SVGIG (reference sequence).

The chain is built from TRBV7-9 and TRBJ1-2, with D hard to call. This CDR3 spans 14 amino acids. Trimming took off 1 base at V and 4 bases at J, with 10 bases between the two ends. CDR1 and CDR2 (germline): SEHNR, FQNEAQ (reference sequence). DNA for the CDR3: TGTGCCAGCAGCTTAGAACAGCACCTCTATGGCTACACCTTC. Protein product: CASSLEQHLYGYTF.

The V gene is TRBV18, the J gene TRBJ2-7; the D gene is possibly TRBD2 (5 bases). Trimming left V 3 bases short and J 1 base short, with 13 bases between. The CDR3 runs 15 residues. From germline, CDR1 is KGHSH and CDR2 LQKENI. CDR3 residues: CASSPAFDYSYEQYF. CDR3 bases: TGTGCCAGCTCACCCGCCTTTGACTATTCCTACGAGCAGTACTTC.

The V call is TRBV10-3, the J call TRBJ2-5; 7 bases map to TRBD1. The germline CDR1 and CDR2 sequences are ENHRY and SYGVKD. The junction had 9 bases not matched to a gene; V was cut back by 6 bases and J by 2 bases. The CDR3 is made up of 15 amino acids. CDR3: CAISDPGQKQETQYF. CDR3 sequence (DNA): TGTGCCATCAGCGACCCGGGACAGAAACAAGAGACCCAGTACTTC.

This rearrangement joins TRBV30 to TRBJ2-5; 7 bases agree with TRBD2. Per germline, CDR1 GTSNPN and CDR2 SVGIG (reference sequence). This CDR3 is 11 amino acids long. With V trimmed by 4 bases and J by 5 bases, 1 base remained unmatched. The CDR3 protein is CAWTGGETQYF. In DNA, the CDR3 is TGTGCCTGGACGGGGGGTGAGACCCAGTACTTC.

This chain joins TRBV28 and TRBJ1-2; D possibly corresponds to TRBD1 (5 bases). The CDR3 sequence is 11 residues long. Per germline, CDR1 MDHEN and CDR2 SYDVKM. Deletions cut 4 bases from V and 8 bases from J, with 8 bases between. The CDR3 region is CASSSGYGYTF. In DNA form, the CDR3 reads TGTGCCAGCAGTTCAGGGTACGGCTACACCTTC.

This chain links TRBV7-8 with TRBJ2-6; D remains ambiguous. Germline V gives CDR1 SGHVS, CDR2 FQNEAQ. This CDR3 is 14 amino acids long. V was pared by 10 bases and J by 5 bases, with 15 bases between. CDR3: CATPARGWANVLTF. CDR3 bases: TGTGCCACCCCCGCCCGCGGTTGGGCCAACGTCCTGACTTTC.

This rearrangement joins TRBV12-3 or TRBV12-4 to TRBJ2-5, with D perhaps matching TRBD2 (6 bases). The CDR3 has 13 amino acids. Trimming took 3 bases from V and 2 from J, leaving 7 bases between them. CDR3 DNA: TGTGCCAGCAGTTTGGGACTTCAAGAGACCCAGTACTTC. Protein sequence: CASSLGLQETQYF.

The chain has TRBV5-6 and TRBJ2-7; 8 nucleotides align to TRBD1. The CDR3 consists of 14 residues. CDR1 is SGHDT and CDR2 is YYEEEE in the germline V gene. The V and J ends lost 0 bases and 5 bases, in that order; junction bases with no gene match: 4. The CDR3 nucleotides are TGTGCCAGCAGCTTGGCAGGGGGCGGGAACGAGCAGTACTTC. Amino acids: CASSLAGGGNEQYF.

The V call is TRBV4-3, the J call TRBJ1-2; possible D gene TRBD1, 6 bases. The CDR3 is 16 amino acids. From germline, CDR1 is LGHNA and CDR2 YSLEER. V was clipped by 0 bases and J by 3 bases, with 14 bases between them. This chain's CDR3 is CASSQDLSTGYYGYTF. The DNA of the CDR3 is TGCGCCAGCAGCCAAGATCTCTCCACAGGGTACTATGGCTACACCTTC.

The CDR3 coding sequence is TGTTTAGGTGAGGGGGTCGACTATGGCTACACCTTC. Amino acid sequence: CLGEGVDYGYTF. The chain links TRBV30 to TRBJ1-2; the D gene is possibly TRBD1 (6 bases). From germline, CDR1 is GTSNPN and CDR2 SVGIG (reference sequence). The CDR3 covers 12 residues.

This clone was seen more than once but under ten times. CDR3 protein: CASSPGTNQPQHF. The CDR3 DNA reads TGTGCCAGCAGCCCTGGGACTAATCAGCCCCAGCATTTT. The J gene is TRBJ1-5, the V gene TRBV12-3 or TRBV12-4; possible D gene TRBD1, 5 bases. V gave up 6 bases and J gave up 4 bases, with 10 bases separating them. The CDR3 consists of 13 residues.

The chain recombines TRBV6-5 with TRBJ1-1, with D perhaps matching TRBD1 (5 bases). The CDR3 contains 14 residues. Germline V gives CDR1 MNHEY, CDR2 SVGAGI. The germline V and J ends were trimmed by 5 bases and 3 bases, with 13 bases remaining between them. The CDR3 here is CASSRLQGDTEAFF. Written as DNA, the CDR3 is TGTGCCAGCAGTCGCCTCCAAGGGGACACTGAAGCTTTCTTT.